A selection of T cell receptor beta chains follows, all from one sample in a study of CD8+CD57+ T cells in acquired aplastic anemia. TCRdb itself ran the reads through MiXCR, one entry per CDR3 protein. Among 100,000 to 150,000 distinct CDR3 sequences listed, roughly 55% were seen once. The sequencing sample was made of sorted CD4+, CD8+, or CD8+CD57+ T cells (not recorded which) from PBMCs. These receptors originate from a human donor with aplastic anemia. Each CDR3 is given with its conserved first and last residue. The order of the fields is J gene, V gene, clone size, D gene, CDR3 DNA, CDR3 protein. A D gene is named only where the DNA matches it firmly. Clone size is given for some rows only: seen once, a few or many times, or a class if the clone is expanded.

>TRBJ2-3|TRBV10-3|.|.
TGTGCCATCAGTGACGGGGGCACAGATACGCAGTATTTT
CAISDGGTDTQYF
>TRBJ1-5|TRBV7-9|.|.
TGTGCCAGTAGTTCCGTAGATAGCAATCAGCCCCAGCATTTT
CASSSVDSNQPQHF
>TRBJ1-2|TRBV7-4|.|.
TGTGCCAGCAGCCGGAACTATGGCTACACCTTC
CASSRNYGYTF
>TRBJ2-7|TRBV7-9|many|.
TGTGCCAGCAGTTCTACCGGTCGATTCGCCTACGAGCAGTACTTC
CASSSTGRFAYEQYF
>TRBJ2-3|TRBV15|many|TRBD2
TGTGCCACCAGCACCGGGGGTAGCGGGGCTACAGATACGCAGTATTTT
CATSTGGSGATDTQYF
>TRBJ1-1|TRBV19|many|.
TGTGCCAGCCATCGGAACACTGAAGCTTTCTTT
CASHRNTEAFF
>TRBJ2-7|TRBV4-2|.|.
TGTGCCAGCAGCCCACCGAACGCCTACGAGCAGTACTTC
CASSPPNAYEQYF
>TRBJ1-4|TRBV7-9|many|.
TGTGCCAGCAGCCACGGGGGAGGGGAAGAAAAACTGTTTTTT
CASSHGGGEEKLFF
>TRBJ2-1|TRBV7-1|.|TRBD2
TGTGCCAGCAGCTCGACGGGACTAGCGGGGGGCCAAGTCGACAATGAGCAGTTCTTC
CASSSTGLAGGQVDNEQFF
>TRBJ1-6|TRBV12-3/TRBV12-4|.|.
TGTGCCAGCAGTTTCAGAGTCTCACCCCTCCACTTT
CASSFRVSPLHF
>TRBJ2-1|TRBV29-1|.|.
TGCAGCGTTGAGGACTACAATGAGCAGTTCTTC
CSVEDYNEQFF
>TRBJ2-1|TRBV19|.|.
TGTGCCAGTAGCGGGAAGGTCGGGGGCAATGAGCAGTTCTTC
CASSGKVGGNEQFF